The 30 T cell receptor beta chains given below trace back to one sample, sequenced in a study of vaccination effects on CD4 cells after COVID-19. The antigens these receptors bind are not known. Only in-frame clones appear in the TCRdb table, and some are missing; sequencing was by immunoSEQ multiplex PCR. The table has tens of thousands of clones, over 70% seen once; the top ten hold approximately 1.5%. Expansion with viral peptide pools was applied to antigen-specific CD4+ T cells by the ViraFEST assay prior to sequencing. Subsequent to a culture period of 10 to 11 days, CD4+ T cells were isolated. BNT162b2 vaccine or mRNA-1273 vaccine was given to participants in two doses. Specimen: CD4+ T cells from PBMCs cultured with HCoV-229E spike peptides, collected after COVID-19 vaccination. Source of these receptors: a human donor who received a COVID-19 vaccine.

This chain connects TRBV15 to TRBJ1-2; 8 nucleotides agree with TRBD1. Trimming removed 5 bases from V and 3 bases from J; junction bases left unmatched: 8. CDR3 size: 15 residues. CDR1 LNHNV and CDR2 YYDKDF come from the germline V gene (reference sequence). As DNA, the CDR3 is TGTGCCACCAGCGGCACCGGGACAGGCCACTATGGCTACACCTTC. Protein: CATSGTGTGHYGYTF.

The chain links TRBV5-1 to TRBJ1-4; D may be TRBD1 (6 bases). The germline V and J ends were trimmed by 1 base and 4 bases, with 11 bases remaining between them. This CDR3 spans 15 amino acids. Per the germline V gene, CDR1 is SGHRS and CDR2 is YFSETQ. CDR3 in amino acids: CASSLSGVINEKLFF. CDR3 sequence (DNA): TGCGCCAGCAGCTTGTCAGGGGTTATTAATGAAAAACTGTTTTTT.

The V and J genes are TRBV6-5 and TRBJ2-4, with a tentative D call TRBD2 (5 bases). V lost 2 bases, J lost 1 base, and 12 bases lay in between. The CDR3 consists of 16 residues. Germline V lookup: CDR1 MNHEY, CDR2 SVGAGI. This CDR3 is CASSYGRRGAKNIQYF. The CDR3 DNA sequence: TGTGCCAGCAGTTACGGCAGGCGAGGGGCCAAAAACATTCAGTACTTC.

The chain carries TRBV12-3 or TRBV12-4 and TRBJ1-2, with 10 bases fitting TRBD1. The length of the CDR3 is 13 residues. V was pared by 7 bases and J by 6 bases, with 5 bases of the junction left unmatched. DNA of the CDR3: TGTGCCAGCACCCTGACAGGGGGCCATGGCTACACCTTC. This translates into CASTLTGGHGYTF.

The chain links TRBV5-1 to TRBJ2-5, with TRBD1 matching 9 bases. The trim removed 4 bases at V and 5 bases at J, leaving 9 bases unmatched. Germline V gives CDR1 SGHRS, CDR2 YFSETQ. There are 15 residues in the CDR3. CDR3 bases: TGCGCCAGCAGCCTTCGGACAGGGGCTTGGGAGACCCAGTACTTC. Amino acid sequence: CASSLRTGAWETQYF.

The DNA for the CDR3 is TGTGCCAGCAGCACCATAACAGGCCACACTGAAGCTTTCTTT. This gives the protein CASSTITGHTEAFF. The rearrangement uses TRBV6-5 and TRBJ1-1; D possibly corresponds to TRBD1 (5 bases). The V end lost 6 bases, the J end lost 3 bases, and 14 bases lay between the germline ends. CDR3 length equals 14 residues. Germline values: CDR1 MNHEY, CDR2 SVGAGI.

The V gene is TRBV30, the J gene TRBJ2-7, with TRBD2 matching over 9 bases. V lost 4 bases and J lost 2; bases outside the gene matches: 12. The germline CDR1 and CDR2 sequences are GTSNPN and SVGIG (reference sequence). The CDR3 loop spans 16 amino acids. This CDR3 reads CAWNNRGSGRTYEQYV. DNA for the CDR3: TGTGCCTGGAACAATAGGGGTAGCGGGAGAACCTACGAGCAGTACGTC.

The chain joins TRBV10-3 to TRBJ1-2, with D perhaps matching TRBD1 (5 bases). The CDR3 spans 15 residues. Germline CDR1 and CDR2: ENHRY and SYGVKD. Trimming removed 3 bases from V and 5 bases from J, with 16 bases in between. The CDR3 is CAISDPGTGGYGYTF. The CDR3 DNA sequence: TGTGCCATCAGTGACCCCGGTACAGGAGGATATGGCTACACCTTC.

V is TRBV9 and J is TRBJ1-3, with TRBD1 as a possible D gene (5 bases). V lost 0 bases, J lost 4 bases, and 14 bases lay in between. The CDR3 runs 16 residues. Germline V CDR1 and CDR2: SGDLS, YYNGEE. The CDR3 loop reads CASSVAARVTGNTIYF. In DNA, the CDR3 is TGTGCCAGCAGCGTAGCTGCCAGGGTCACCGGAAACACCATATATTTT.

This CDR3 reads CAWSRLTGFGSGNTIYF. CDR3 bases: TGTGCCTGGAGTAGACTCACAGGGTTCGGGTCTGGAAACACCATATATTTT. The gene calls are TRBV30 and TRBJ1-3, with a tentative D call TRBD1 (6 bases). There are 17 residues in the CDR3. Looked up from germline, CDR1 is GTSNPN and CDR2 is SVGIG (reference sequence). Trimming shortened V by 2 bases and J by 1 base, and 18 bases separated the two germline ends.

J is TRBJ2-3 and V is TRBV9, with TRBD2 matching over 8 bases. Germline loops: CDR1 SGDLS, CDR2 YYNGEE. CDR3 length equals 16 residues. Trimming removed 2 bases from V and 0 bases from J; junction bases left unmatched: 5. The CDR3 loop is CASSVRAGVSTDTQYF. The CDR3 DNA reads TGTGCCAGCAGCGTCCGAGCGGGAGTCAGCACAGATACGCAGTATTTT.

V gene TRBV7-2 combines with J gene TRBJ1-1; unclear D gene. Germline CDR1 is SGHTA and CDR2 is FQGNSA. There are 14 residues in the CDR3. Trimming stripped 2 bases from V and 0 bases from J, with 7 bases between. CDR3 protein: CASSLQALNTEAFF. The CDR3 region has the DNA TGTGCCAGCAGCTTACAGGCCCTGAACACTGAAGCTTTCTTT.

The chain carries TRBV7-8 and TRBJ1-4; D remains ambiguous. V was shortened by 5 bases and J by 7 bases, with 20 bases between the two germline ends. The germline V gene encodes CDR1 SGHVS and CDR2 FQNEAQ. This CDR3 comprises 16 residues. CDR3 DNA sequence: TGTGCCAGCAGCCCCCTAGAGGGTTTCTTGGCTGAAAAACTGTTTTTT. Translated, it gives CASSPLEGFLAEKLFF.

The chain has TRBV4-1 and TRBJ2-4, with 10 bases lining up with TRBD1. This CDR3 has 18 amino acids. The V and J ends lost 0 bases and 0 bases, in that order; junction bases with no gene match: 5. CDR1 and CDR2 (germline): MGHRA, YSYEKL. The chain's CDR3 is CASSQDPGQGRAKNIQYF. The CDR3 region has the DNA TGCGCCAGCAGCCAAGATCCGGGACAGGGGAGAGCCAAAAACATTCAGTACTTC.

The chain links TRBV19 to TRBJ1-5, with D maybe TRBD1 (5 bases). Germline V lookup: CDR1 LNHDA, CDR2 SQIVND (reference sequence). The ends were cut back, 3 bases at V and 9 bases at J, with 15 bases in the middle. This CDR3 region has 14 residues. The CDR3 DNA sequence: TGTGCCAGTAGTATCGATCAGGGAAATTGGCCCCAGCATTTT. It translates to CASSIDQGNWPQHF.

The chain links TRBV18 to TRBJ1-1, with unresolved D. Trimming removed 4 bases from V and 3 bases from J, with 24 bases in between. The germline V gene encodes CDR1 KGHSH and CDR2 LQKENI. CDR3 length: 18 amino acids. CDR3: CASSHSRDTSYGDTEAFF. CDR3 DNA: TGTGCCAGCTCACACTCAAGGGATACCTCTTATGGGGACACTGAAGCTTTCTTT.

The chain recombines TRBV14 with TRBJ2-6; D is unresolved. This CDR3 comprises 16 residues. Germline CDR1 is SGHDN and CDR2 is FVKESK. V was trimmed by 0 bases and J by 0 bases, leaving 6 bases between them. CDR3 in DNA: TGTGCCAGCAGCCAAGAAGTTATCTCTGGGGCCAACGTCCTGACTTTC. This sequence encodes CASSQEVISGANVLTF.

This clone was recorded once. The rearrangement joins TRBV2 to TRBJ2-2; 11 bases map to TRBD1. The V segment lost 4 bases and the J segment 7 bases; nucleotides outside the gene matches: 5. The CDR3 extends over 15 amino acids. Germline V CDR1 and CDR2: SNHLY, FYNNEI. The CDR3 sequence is CASSGGQGAIGELFF. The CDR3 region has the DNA TGTGCCAGCAGTGGTGGACAGGGGGCTATCGGGGAGCTGTTTTTT. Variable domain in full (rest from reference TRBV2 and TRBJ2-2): EPEVTQTPSHQVTQMGQEVILRCVPISNHLYFYWYRQILGQKVEFLVSFYNNEISEKSEIFDDQFSVERPDGSNFTLKIRSTKLEDSAMYFCASSGGQGAIGELFFGEGSRLTVL.

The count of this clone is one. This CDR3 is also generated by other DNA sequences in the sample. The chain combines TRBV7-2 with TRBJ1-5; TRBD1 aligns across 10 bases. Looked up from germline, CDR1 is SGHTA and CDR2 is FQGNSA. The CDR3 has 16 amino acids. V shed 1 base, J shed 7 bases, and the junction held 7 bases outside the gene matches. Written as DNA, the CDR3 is TGTGCCAGCAGCTTAGTTGGGACAGGGGTGAGGCAGCCCCAGCATTTT. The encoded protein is CASSLVGTGVRQPQHF. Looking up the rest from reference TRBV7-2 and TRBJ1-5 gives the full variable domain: GAGVSQSPSNKVTEKGKDVELRCDPISGHTALYWYRQSLGQGLEFLIYFQGNSAPDKSGLPSDRFSAERTGGSVSTLTIQRTQQEDSAVYLCASSLVGTGVRQPQHFGDGTRLSIL.

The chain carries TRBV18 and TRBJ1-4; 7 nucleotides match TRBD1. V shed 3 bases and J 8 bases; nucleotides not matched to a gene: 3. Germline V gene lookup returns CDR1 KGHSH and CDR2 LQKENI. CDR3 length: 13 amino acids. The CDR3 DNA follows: TGTGCCAGCTCACCGACAGGGTGGGAAAAACTGTTTTTT. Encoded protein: CASSPTGWEKLFF.

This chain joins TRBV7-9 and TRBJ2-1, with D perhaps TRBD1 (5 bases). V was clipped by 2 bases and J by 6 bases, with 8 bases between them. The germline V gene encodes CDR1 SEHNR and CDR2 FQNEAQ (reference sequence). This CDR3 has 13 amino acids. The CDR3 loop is CASSLWTPNEQFF. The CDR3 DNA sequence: TGTGCCAGCAGCTTATGGACACCCAATGAGCAGTTCTTC.

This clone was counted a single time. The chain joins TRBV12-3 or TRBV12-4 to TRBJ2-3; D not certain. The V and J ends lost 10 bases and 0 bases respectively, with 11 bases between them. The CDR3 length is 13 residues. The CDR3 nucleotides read TGTGCCATAGGTAGATCAAGCACAGATACGCAGTATTTT. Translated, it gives CAIGRSSTDTQYF.

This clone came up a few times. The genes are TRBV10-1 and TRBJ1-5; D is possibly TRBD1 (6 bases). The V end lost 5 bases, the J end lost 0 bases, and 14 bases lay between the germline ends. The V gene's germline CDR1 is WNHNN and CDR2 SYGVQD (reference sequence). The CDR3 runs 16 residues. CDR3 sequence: CASSKDSRGSNQPQHF. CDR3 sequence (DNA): TGCGCCAGCAGTAAGGACAGCCGGGGTAGCAATCAGCCCCAGCATTTT.

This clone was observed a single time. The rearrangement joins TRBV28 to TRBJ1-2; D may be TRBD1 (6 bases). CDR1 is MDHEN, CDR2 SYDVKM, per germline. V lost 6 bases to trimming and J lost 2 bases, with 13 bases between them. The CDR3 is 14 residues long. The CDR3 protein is CASSPGQLNYGYTF. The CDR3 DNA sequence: TGTGCCAGCAGCCCAGGACAGCTAAACTATGGCTACACCTTC.

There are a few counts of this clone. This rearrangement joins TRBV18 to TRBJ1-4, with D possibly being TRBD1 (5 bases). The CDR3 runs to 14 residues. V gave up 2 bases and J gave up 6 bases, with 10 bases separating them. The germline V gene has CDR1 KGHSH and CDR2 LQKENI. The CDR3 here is CASSPGQGHEKLFF. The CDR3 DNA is TGTGCCAGCTCACCAGGGCAGGGACATGAAAAACTGTTTTTT. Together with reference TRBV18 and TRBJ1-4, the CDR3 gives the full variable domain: NAGVMQNPRHLVRRRGQEARLRCSPMKGHSHVYWYRQLPEEGLKFMVYLQKENIIDESGMPKERFSAEFPKEGPSILRIQQVVRGDSAAYFCASSPGQGHEKLFFGSGTQLSVL.

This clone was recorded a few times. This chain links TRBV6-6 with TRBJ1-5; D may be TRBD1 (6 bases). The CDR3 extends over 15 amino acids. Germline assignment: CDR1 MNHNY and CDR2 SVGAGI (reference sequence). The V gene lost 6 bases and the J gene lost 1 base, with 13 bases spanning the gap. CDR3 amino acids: CASRGTRRSNQPQHF. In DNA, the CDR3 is TGTGCCAGCAGGGGGACAAGGCGGAGCAATCAGCCCCAGCATTTT.

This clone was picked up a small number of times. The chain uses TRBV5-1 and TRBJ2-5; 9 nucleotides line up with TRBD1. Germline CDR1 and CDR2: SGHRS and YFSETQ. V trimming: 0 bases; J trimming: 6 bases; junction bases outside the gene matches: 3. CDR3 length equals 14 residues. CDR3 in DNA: TGCGCCAGCAGCTTGGAGACAGGGGGGAAGACCCAGTACTTC. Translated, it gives CASSLETGGKTQYF. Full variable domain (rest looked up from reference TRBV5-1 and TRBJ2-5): KAGVTQTPRYLIKTRGQQVTLSCSPISGHRSVSWYQQTPGQGLQFLFEYFSETQRNKGNFPGRFSGRQFSNSRSEMNVSTLELGDSALYLCASSLETGGKTQYFGPGTRLLVL.

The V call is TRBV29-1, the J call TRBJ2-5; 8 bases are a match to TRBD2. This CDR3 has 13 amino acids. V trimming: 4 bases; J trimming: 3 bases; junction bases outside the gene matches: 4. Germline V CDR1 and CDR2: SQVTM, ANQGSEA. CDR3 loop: CSVGVSGEETQYF. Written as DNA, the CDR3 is TGCAGCGTTGGGGTTAGCGGGGAAGAGACCCAGTACTTC.

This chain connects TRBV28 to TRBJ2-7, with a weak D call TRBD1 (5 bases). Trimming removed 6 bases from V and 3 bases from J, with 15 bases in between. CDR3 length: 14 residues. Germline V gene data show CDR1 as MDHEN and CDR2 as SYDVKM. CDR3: CASSPRRVDYEQYV. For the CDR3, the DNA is TGTGCCAGCAGCCCCCGCAGGGTCGACTACGAGCAGTACGTC.

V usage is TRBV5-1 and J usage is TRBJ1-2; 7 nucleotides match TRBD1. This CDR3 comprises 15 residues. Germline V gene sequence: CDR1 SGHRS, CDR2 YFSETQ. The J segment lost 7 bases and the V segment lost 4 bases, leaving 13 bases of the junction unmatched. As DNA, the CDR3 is TGCGCCAGCAGCCTCAGGGGGGACGGATCGGGTGGCTACACCTTC. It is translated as CASSLRGDGSGGYTF.